The 20 T cell receptor beta chains in this list originate from one sample, sequenced in a study of PD-1 blockade in classical Hodgkin lymphoma. Assay used: immunoSEQ multiplex PCR; TCRdb lists only in-frame clones, some missing. The data hold some 86,000 clones, with 75% to 95% observed a single time. This sample's time point: cycle 4 day 1 (C4D1), after more than five weeks of nivolumab. Each and every patient relapsed after autologous stem cell transplantation, and patients got differing brentuximab vedotin exposure. Specimen: peripheral blood mononuclear cells (PBMCs), collected before the fourth cycle of nivolumab. The source of these receptors is a human donor with classical Hodgkin lymphoma.

V and J are TRBV7-2 and TRBJ1-4; D is ambiguous. The CDR3 covers 15 residues. Trimming shortened V by 3 bases and J by 4 bases, and 12 bases separated the two germline ends. Germline CDR1 SGHTA, CDR2 FQGNSA. CDR3 protein: CASSLLKDFNEKLFF. The CDR3 DNA is TGTGCCAGCAGCTTGCTCAAGGACTTTAATGAAAAACTGTTTTTT.

The chain is built from TRBV5-1 and TRBJ2-5, with D perhaps TRBD2 (6 bases). The CDR3 has 13 amino acids. The germline gives CDR1 SGHRS, CDR2 YFSETQ. V dropped 2 bases and J dropped 1 base, with 6 bases sitting between them. CDR3 sequence (DNA): TGCGCCAGCAGCTTCGGGGGCCAAGAGACCCAGTACTTC. The encoded protein is CASSFGGQETQYF.

J is TRBJ1-2 and V is TRBV6-1, with TRBD1 matching over 7 bases. The V segment lost 1 base and the J segment 3 bases; nucleotides outside the gene matches: 11. CDR3 length: 17 residues. CDR1 is MNHNS and CDR2 is SASEGT in the germline V gene. CDR3 nucleotides: TGTGCCAGCAGTGAAGTGGGGACAGCCTCAGGGTACTATGGCTACACCTTC. Protein sequence: CASSEVGTASGYYGYTF.

The rearrangement links TRBV11-2 to TRBJ2-7; TRBD2 might be the D (5 bases). Trimming took 1 base from V and 4 from J, leaving 20 bases between them. Germline V gene sequence: CDR1 SGHAT, CDR2 FQNNGV. This CDR3 has 17 amino acids. CDR3 in amino acids: CASSLVGWTWIGYEQYF. DNA of the CDR3: TGTGCCAGCAGCTTAGTCGGGTGGACTTGGATTGGTTACGAGCAGTACTTC.

V is TRBV4-2 and J is TRBJ2-3; D is perhaps TRBD1 or TRBD2 (6 bases each). Trimming stripped 3 bases from V and 0 bases from J, with 16 bases between. This CDR3 comprises 17 residues. CDR1 LGHNA and CDR2 YNFKEQ come from the germline V gene. This chain's CDR3 is CASSHPVGGTSTDTQYF. The CDR3 coding sequence is TGTGCCAGCAGCCACCCCGTCGGGGGCACTAGCACAGATACGCAGTATTTT.

CDR3 residues: CASSLVETQYF. The CDR3 nucleotides are TGTGCCAGCAGCTTAGTTGAGACCCAGTACTTC. The V and J genes are TRBV11-2 and TRBJ2-5, with unresolved D. Germline CDR1 reads SGHAT; CDR2 reads FQNNGV. The length of the CDR3 is 11 residues. Trimming left V 1 base short and J 5 bases short, with 2 bases between.

The chain uses TRBV7-9 and TRBJ2-1, with D possibly being TRBD2 (5 bases). Trimming removed 4 bases at V and 7 bases at J, with 8 bases between. CDR1 SEHNR and CDR2 FQNEAQ come from the germline V gene (reference sequence). The CDR3 extends over 12 amino acids. CDR3 protein: CASSSGVNEQFF. Written as DNA, the CDR3 is TGTGCCAGCAGCTCCGGGGTGAATGAGCAGTTCTTC.

The genes are TRBV5-6 and TRBJ2-5; TRBD2 might be the D (6 bases). Germline V CDR1 and CDR2: SGHDT, YYEEEE. CDR3 length equals 13 residues. V dropped 5 bases and J dropped 5 bases, with 13 bases sitting between them. DNA for the CDR3: TGTGCCAGCAGGCCCAGGGCGGGGGAGACCCAGTACTTC. Translated: CASRPRAGETQYF.

This chain uses TRBV6-5 with TRBJ1-2; a weak D match, TRBD1 (6 bases). Germline CDR1 is MNHEY and CDR2 is SVGAGI. V shed 5 bases and J shed 4 bases, with 11 bases lying between them. This CDR3 is built from 13 residues. CDR3 loop: CASSRQDRYGYTF. CDR3 DNA sequence: TGTGCCAGCAGTCGACAGGACCGCTATGGCTACACCTTC.

The chain carries TRBV2 and TRBJ1-2, with a possible D match to TRBD1 (5 bases). The V and J ends lost 7 bases and 5 bases respectively, with 14 bases between them. The germline V gene has CDR1 SNHLY and CDR2 FYNNEI. The CDR3 runs to 13 residues. CDR3 coding DNA: TGTGCCAGCAACCAACAGGTCGTATATGGCTACACCTTC. Protein: CASNQQVVYGYTF. Drawing the rest from reference TRBV2 and TRBJ1-2, the complete variable domain is EPEVTQTPSHQVTQMGQEVILRCVPISNHLYFYWYRQILGQKVEFLVSFYNNEISEKSEIFDDQFSVERPDGSNFTLKIRSTKLEDSAMYFCASNQQVVYGYTFGSGTRLTVV.

The V and J genes are TRBV2 and TRBJ1-4; D ambiguous. Germline CDR1 and CDR2: SNHLY and FYNNEI. V lost 3 bases to trimming and J lost 2 bases, with 13 bases between them. The CDR3 consists of 16 residues. CDR3 in DNA: TGTGCCAGCAGTGATCATGGATCGGGGACTAATGAAAAACTGTTTTTT. Translation: CASSDHGSGTNEKLFF.

The J gene is TRBJ2-1, the V gene TRBV9; 9 nucleotides align to TRBD1. V was clipped by 3 bases and J by 7 bases; unmatched bases: 5. In germline, CDR1 is SGDLS, CDR2 YYNGEE. CDR3 length: 14 amino acids. CDR3 amino acids: CASSETGGLNEQFF. In DNA form, the CDR3 reads TGTGCCAGCAGCGAGACAGGGGGACTAAATGAGCAGTTCTTC.

The V gene is TRBV7-2, the J gene TRBJ1-2, with no clear D. V was cut by 5 bases and J by 0 bases, with 19 bases left in between. The CDR3 contains 17 residues. Germline values: CDR1 SGHTA, CDR2 FQGNSA. In DNA, the CDR3 is TGTGCCAGCAGCACCCCGACATGGCGGTTTCCTAACTATGGCTACACCTTC. Amino acid sequence: CASSTPTWRFPNYGYTF.

This chain uses TRBV2 with TRBJ2-2, with D perhaps matching TRBD1 (5 bases). The germline V gene encodes CDR1 SNHLY and CDR2 FYNNEI. The CDR3 runs 16 residues. Trimming pared 6 bases from V and 1 base from J, leaving 15 bases between. CDR3 coding DNA: TGTGCCAGCAGCACCGACAGAGACGGGAACACCGGGGAGCTGTTTTTT. Translating gives CASSTDRDGNTGELFF.

This clone was seen just once. This chain joins TRBV5-4 and TRBJ2-2, with TRBD2 identical over 8 bases. The CDR3 is 13 amino acids. Germline V gene data show CDR1 as SGHNT and CDR2 as YYREEE (reference sequence). Losses at the gene ends were 5 bases for V and 7 bases for J; bases not matched to a gene: 4. The CDR3 loop is CASSAGGGGELFF. DNA of the CDR3: TGTGCCAGCAGTGCCGGGGGGGGCGGGGAGCTGTTTTTT.

The chain carries TRBV11-3 and TRBJ2-7; maybe TRBD2 (5 bases). The length of the CDR3 is 12 residues. Germline CDR1 SGHNT, CDR2 YENEEA. V lost 5 bases to trimming and J lost 2 bases, with 7 bases between them. This CDR3 reads CASSLGAYEQYF. DNA for the CDR3: TGTGCCAGCAGCCTCGGGGCCTACGAGCAGTACTTC.

The rearrangement uses TRBV5-6 and TRBJ1-1, with D possibly matching TRBD1 (6 bases). The germline V gene has CDR1 SGHDT and CDR2 YYEEEE. The CDR3 contains 14 residues. V shed 5 bases and J shed 1 base, with 12 bases lying between them. The CDR3 DNA reads TGTGCCAGCAGTTTATTGGACAGGAACACTGAAGCTTTCTTT. Translation gives CASSLLDRNTEAFF.

V and J are TRBV29-1 and TRBJ1-2, with a tentative D call TRBD1 (6 bases). The V end was cut by 7 bases, the J end by 5 bases, with 17 bases between. The CDR3 runs 13 residues. Germline CDR1 reads SQVTM; CDR2 reads ANQGSEA. The DNA of the CDR3 is TGCAGCGCATTCGGCAGGGGTTTGTATGGCTACACCTTC. Translated: CSAFGRGLYGYTF.

The chain employs TRBV10-3 and TRBJ2-1, with TRBD2 matching over 12 bases. Germline CDR1 is ENHRY and CDR2 is SYGVKD. V shed 8 bases, J shed 4 bases, and the junction held 3 bases outside the gene matches. This CDR3 is 14 amino acids long. The CDR3 coding sequence is TGTGCCATCCGAGGACTAGCGGGGTACAATGAGCAGTTCTTC. This gives the protein CAIRGLAGYNEQFF.

The rearrangement links TRBV30 to TRBJ1-2; possibly TRBD1 for D (5 bases). CDR1 GTSNPN and CDR2 SVGIG come from the germline V gene (reference sequence). The CDR3 is made up of 12 amino acids. V lost 8 bases, J lost 5 bases, and 15 bases lay in between. The CDR3 reads CALTQGWYGYTF. In DNA form, the CDR3 reads TGTGCCCTCACGCAGGGATGGTATGGCTACACCTTC.